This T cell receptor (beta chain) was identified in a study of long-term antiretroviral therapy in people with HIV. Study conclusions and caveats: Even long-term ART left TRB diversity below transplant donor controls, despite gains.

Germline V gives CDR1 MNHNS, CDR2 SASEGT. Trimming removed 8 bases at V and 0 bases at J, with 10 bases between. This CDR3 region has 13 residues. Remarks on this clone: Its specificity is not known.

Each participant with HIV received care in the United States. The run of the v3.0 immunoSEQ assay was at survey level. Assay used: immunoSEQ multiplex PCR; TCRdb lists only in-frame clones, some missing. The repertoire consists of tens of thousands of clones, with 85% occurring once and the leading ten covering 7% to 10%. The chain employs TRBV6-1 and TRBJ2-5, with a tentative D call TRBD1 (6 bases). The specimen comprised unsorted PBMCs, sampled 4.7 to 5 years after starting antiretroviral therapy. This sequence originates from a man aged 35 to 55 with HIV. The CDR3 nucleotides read TGTGCCAGCCGGGACACAAACCAAGAGACCCAGTACTTC. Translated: CASRDTNQETQYF.